The 11 T cell receptor beta chains below come from one sample, sequenced in a study of cytomegalovirus exposure and HLA in healthy donors. The method was immunoSEQ multiplex PCR; TCRdb's version includes in-frame clones alone and lacks a portion of them. The data show some 170,000 clones, with approximately 86% seen just once and roughly 2.7% held by the top ten. Sequencing used PBMCs. The receptor source for this set is a man in his late teens or twenties in good health and CMV-seropositive.

The chain links TRBV4-3 to TRBJ2-3, with 10 bases lining up with TRBD2. CDR3 length: 17 amino acids. J lost 2 bases, V lost 0 bases, and 5 bases had no gene match. The germline V gene encodes CDR1 LGHNA and CDR2 YSLEER. Here the CDR3 DNA reads TGCGCCAGCAGCCAAGAGGTACTAGCGGGGATCACAGATACGCAGTATTTT. Protein product: CASSQEVLAGITDTQYF.

This clone has a handful of counts. CDR3 bases: TGTGCCAGCGCACAAGGCGGGGGGGCGGGATCCTACGAGCAGTACTTC. Its protein product is CASAQGGGAGSYEQYF. V and J are TRBV6-6 and TRBJ2-7; 9 bases agree with TRBD2. The CDR3 length is 16 residues. V shed 8 bases, J shed 1 base, and the junction held 12 bases outside the gene matches. Germline V gene sequence: CDR1 MNHNY, CDR2 SVGAGI (reference sequence).

The chain employs TRBV5-6 and TRBJ1-2, with 8 bases lining up with TRBD1. From germline, CDR1 is SGHDT and CDR2 YYEEEE. This CDR3 is built from 15 residues. The J segment lost 4 bases and the V segment lost 4 bases, leaving 9 bases of the junction unmatched. This CDR3 is CASSPWDRTSYGYTF. CDR3 bases: TGTGCCAGCAGCCCCTGGGACAGGACTTCCTATGGCTACACCTTC.

The chain is built from TRBV6-1 and TRBJ1-5; D perhaps matches TRBD1 (5 bases). This CDR3 has 17 amino acids. Germline values: CDR1 MNHNS, CDR2 SASEGT. Trimming removed 0 bases from V and 0 bases from J, with 12 bases in between. The CDR3 DNA follows: TGTGCCAGCAGTGAAGCGGGGCGCGCTTATAGCAATCAGCCCCAGCATTTT. The encoded protein is CASSEAGRAYSNQPQHF.

This chain links TRBV27 with TRBJ2-1; D is unclear. The germline V gene has CDR1 MNHEY and CDR2 SMNVEV (reference sequence). The CDR3 runs 13 residues. Trimming removed 5 bases at V and 4 bases at J, with 9 bases between. CDR3 coding DNA: TGTGCCAGCAGTCGAACAGTTTACAATGAGCAGTTCTTC. It codes for CASSRTVYNEQFF.

This clone has just one count. The chain employs TRBV18 and TRBJ2-7, with TRBD2 matching over 7 bases. After removal of 6 bases from V and 2 bases from J, the junction contained 10 bases not matched to a gene. Germline CDR1 and CDR2: KGHSH and LQKENI. The CDR3 runs to 15 residues. CDR3 coding DNA: TGTGCCAGCTCGTCCCGAAGCGGGACCCCCTACGAGCAGTACTTC. Its protein is CASSSRSGTPYEQYF.

V usage is TRBV4-1 and J usage is TRBJ2-2; the D gene is possibly TRBD1 (6 bases). V lost 8 bases, J lost 0 bases, and 16 bases lay in between. This CDR3 has 16 amino acids. Germline-derived CDR1 and CDR2 are MGHRA and YSYEKL. CDR3 DNA sequence: TGCGCCAGCCGCGAAACAGGGAAAGCGAACACCGGGGAGCTGTTTTTT. Translating gives CASRETGKANTGELFF.

This clone was detected a few times. The chain has TRBV5-1 and TRBJ2-6; 7 bases line up with TRBD2. With V trimmed by 6 bases and J by 0 bases, 3 bases remained unmatched. Germline values: CDR1 SGHRS, CDR2 YFSETQ. CDR3 length: 15 amino acids. CDR3 sequence reads: CASIGGDSGANVLTF. The CDR3 coding sequence is TGCGCCAGCATTGGGGGGGACTCTGGGGCCAACGTCCTGACTTTC.

The chain couples TRBV27 to TRBJ1-1; 9 positions match TRBD1. Germline CDR1 is MNHEY and CDR2 is SMNVEV (reference sequence). The J segment lost 6 bases and the V segment lost 2 bases, leaving 7 bases of the junction unmatched. This CDR3 is built from 15 residues. Here the CDR3 reads CASSLIYGTGSEAFF. Here the CDR3 DNA reads TGTGCCAGCAGTTTAATCTACGGGACAGGGTCTGAAGCTTTCTTT.

V is TRBV14 and J is TRBJ2-7; no definite D call. The V end was cut by 3 bases, the J end by 3 bases, with 6 bases between. The CDR3 contains 12 residues. CDR1 and CDR2 (germline): SGHDN, FVKESK. As DNA, the CDR3 is TGTGCCAGCAGCCACTCGTTCTACGAGCAGTACTTC. Protein product: CASSHSFYEQYF.

The CDR3 region has the DNA TGTGCCATCAAAGGGGACAGGGAATCAGATACGCAGTATTTT. This encodes CAIKGDRESDTQYF. The chain combines TRBV10-3 with TRBJ2-3; 9 positions match TRBD1. CDR3 size: 14 residues. The ends lost 7 bases at V and 4 bases at J; junction bases unmatched: 6. Germline V gives CDR1 ENHRY, CDR2 SYGVKD.